These 12 T cell receptor beta chains were all obtained from the same sample, sequenced in a study of spatial heterogeneity in lung cancer. Time point noted: sample taken at primary tumor resection. TCRdb ran MiXCR on the 5' RACE reads and lists one entry per CDR3 protein. The sample records roughly 20,000 distinct CDR3 sequences, 3.5% to 5.5% being singletons. Sequences were derived from PBMCs, sampled at surgery. The receptors derive from a male donor with early-stage non-small cell lung cancer.

This clonotype was seen ten or more times. V usage is TRBV19 and J usage is TRBJ2-1, with D perhaps matching TRBD1 or TRBD2 (5 bases each). CDR1 is LNHDA and CDR2 is SQIVND in the germline V gene (reference sequence). With 5 bases removed from V and 2 bases from J, the gap between germline ends came to 13 bases. This CDR3 spans 15 amino acids. CDR3 sequence reads: CASSPGAGPYNEQFF. DNA of the CDR3: TGTGCCAGTAGTCCCGGGGCAGGCCCCTACAATGAGCAGTTCTTC. The full variable domain, its missing parts supplied by reference TRBV19 and TRBJ2-1, is DGGITQSPKYLFRKEGQNVTLSCEQNLNHDAMYWYRQDPGQGLRLIYYSQIVNDFQKGDIAEGYSVSREKKESFPLTVTSAQKNPTAFYLCASSPGAGPYNEQFFGPGTRLTVL.

The rearrangement joins TRBV9 to TRBJ2-5; a weak D match, TRBD2 (6 bases). Germline lookup yields CDR1 SGDLS and CDR2 YYNGEE. V dropped 4 bases and J dropped 4 bases, with 11 bases sitting between them. The length of the CDR3 is 13 residues. CDR3 residues: CASSFGSPETQYF. CDR3 sequence (DNA): TGTGCCAGCAGCTTCGGGAGTCCAGAGACCCAGTACTTC.

This clonotype was seen repeatedly, ten times or more. The chain combines TRBV18 with TRBJ2-3; D call uncertain. The CDR3 extends over 14 amino acids. The germline gives CDR1 KGHSH, CDR2 LQKENI. With 0 bases removed from V and 4 bases from J, the gap between germline ends came to 8 bases. The CDR3 reads CASSPPAASDTQYF. CDR3 bases: TGTGCCAGCTCACCACCGGCGGCCTCAGATACGCAGTATTTT.

The sample holds a few counts of this clonotype. V gene TRBV12-3 or TRBV12-4 combines with J gene TRBJ2-2; the D gene is possibly TRBD1 (7 bases). V gave up 5 bases and J gave up 4 bases, with 17 bases separating them. The CDR3 spans 16 residues. CDR3 DNA: TGTGCCAGCAGTGCGGGGACAGCCTCGGGCACCGGGGAGCTGTTTTTT. Translation gives CASSAGTASGTGELFF.

The sample holds a few counts of this clonotype. The chain recombines TRBV12-3 or TRBV12-4 with TRBJ1-1, with D possibly being TRBD1 (5 bases). CDR3 size: 15 residues. Trimming shortened V by 7 bases and J by 2 bases, and 17 bases separated the two germline ends. CDR3 sequence (DNA): TGTGCCAGCACCCCCTCGGGGCGGGTAAACACTGAAGCTTTCTTT. It yields the protein CASTPSGRVNTEAFF.

This clonotype was seen at least ten times. The V and J genes are TRBV5-6 and TRBJ2-2; maybe TRBD1 (6 bases). There are 16 residues in the CDR3. Germline assignment: CDR1 SGHDT and CDR2 YYEEEE. The ends were cut back, 6 bases at V and 1 base at J, with 16 bases in the middle. This CDR3 reads CASTEGQQMNTGELFF. In DNA, the CDR3 is TGTGCCAGCACCGAAGGACAGCAAATGAACACCGGGGAGCTGTTTTTT.

This clonotype was detected many times. The rearrangement links TRBV4-3 to TRBJ1-2; D remains unclear. This CDR3 comprises 13 residues. Germline V lookup: CDR1 LGHNA, CDR2 YSLEER. V shed 4 bases and J shed 8 bases, with 14 bases lying between them. Written as DNA, the CDR3 is TGCGCCAGCAGCCCCAACATCGGTTGGGGCTACACCTTC. Its translation is CASSPNIGWGYTF.

The V call is TRBV7-8, the J call TRBJ2-2; 8 nucleotides align to TRBD1. CDR1 and CDR2 (germline): SGHVS, FQNEAQ. The ends lost 5 bases at V and 5 bases at J; junction bases unmatched: 7. This CDR3 has 15 residues. CDR3 in DNA: TGTGCCAGCAGCGGACAGGGCGCGTTAACCGGGGAGCTGTTTTTT. It encodes CASSGQGALTGELFF. The full variable domain, in which reference TRBV7-8 and TRBJ2-2 provide the parts outside the CDR3, is GAGVSQSPRYKVAKRGQDVALRCDPISGHVSLFWYQQALGQGPEFLTYFQNEAQLDKSGLPSDRFFAERPEGSVSTLKIQRTQQEDSAVYLCASSGQGALTGELFFGEGSRLTVL.

This clonotype was detected many times. The rearrangement uses TRBV3-1 and TRBJ2-3, with 8 bases aligning to TRBD1. The CDR3 runs 16 residues. The V gene's germline CDR1 is LGHDT and CDR2 YNNKEL (reference sequence). Losses at the gene ends were 2 bases for V and 3 bases for J; bases not matched to a gene: 7. Here the CDR3 reads CASSQSQGVLTDTQYF. CDR3 in DNA: TGTGCCAGCAGCCAATCACAGGGGGTGTTAACAGATACGCAGTATTTT.

At least ten counts were recorded for this clonotype. This chain joins TRBV6-6 and TRBJ2-2, with 7 bases fitting TRBD1. Trimming took 5 bases from V and 13 from J; bases not matched to a gene: 4. Germline CDR1 and CDR2: MNHNY and SVGAGI (reference sequence). The CDR3 totals 11 residues. In nucleotides, the CDR3 is TGTGCCAGCAGTCGACAGGGAAGGCTGTTTTTT. Its translation is CASSRQGRLFF.

This clonotype was picked up many times. The chain recombines TRBV20-1 with TRBJ2-1; 11 bases are a match to TRBD2. CDR1 is DFQATT, CDR2 SNEGSKA, per germline (reference sequence). This CDR3 region has 14 residues. Trimming cost V 4 bases and J 7 bases; bases outside gene matches: 6. The CDR3 reads CSATPSGRNNEQFF. Written as DNA, the CDR3 is TGCAGTGCTACCCCTAGCGGGAGGAATAATGAGCAGTTCTTC.

This clonotype was seen a handful of times. The chain carries TRBV10-1 and TRBJ2-7; TRBD1 is a possible D gene (6 bases). Trimming pared 3 bases from V and 9 bases from J, leaving 24 bases between. The CDR3 is 16 residues long. Germline V gives CDR1 WNHNN, CDR2 SYGVQD (reference sequence). The CDR3: CASSDSLDSSLSGQYF. CDR3 bases: TGCGCCAGCAGTGATTCGTTGGACAGTAGCCTGTCGGGGCAGTACTTC.